This is a list of T cell receptor beta chains from one sample in a study of shared clonotypes between healthy human individuals. Profiled with immunoSEQ multiplex PCR; TCRdb holds only in-frame clones, not every one. The data contain around 1.4 million clones, 98% to 99% of them seen just once; the ten biggest clones take up around 0.38%. Sequenced material: naive CD4+ T cells sorted from blood. Every receptor here comes from a man aged 25-45 years in good health. The CDR3 runs from the conserved cysteine through the conserved F or W. A D gene is named only where the DNA matches it firmly. Expanded clones are given a class, and other clones once, few, many or no size at all.

j_call: TRBJ1-2
d_call: NA
v_call: TRBV29-1
clone_size: NA
cdr3_nt: TGCAGCGTTGAAGGCAGGCCTAGAAGGGTCCGCACCTTC
cdr3_aa: CSVEGRPRRVRTF

j_call: TRBJ2-2
d_call: TRBD1
v_call: TRBV14
clone_size: NA
cdr3_nt: TGTGCCAGCAGCCGGGACAGGGGTAATCTCGGGGAGCTGTTTTTT
cdr3_aa: CASSRDRGNLGELFF

j_call: TRBJ2-5
d_call: NA
v_call: TRBV2
clone_size: NA
cdr3_nt: TGTGCCAGCAATTCGAAGGACCAAGAGACCCAGTACTTC
cdr3_aa: CASNSKDQETQYF

j_call: TRBJ2-3
d_call: NA
v_call: TRBV29-1
clone_size: NA
cdr3_nt: TGCAGCGTAGGGACTCTTCACACAGATACGCAGTATTTT
cdr3_aa: CSVGTLHTDTQYF

j_call: TRBJ1-3
d_call: TRBD1
v_call: TRBV6-5
clone_size: NA
cdr3_nt: TGTGCCAGCAGTTACTCCCGACAGGGTAGAAACACCATATATTTT
cdr3_aa: CASSYSRQGRNTIYF

j_call: TRBJ2-1
d_call: TRBD2
v_call: TRBV9
clone_size: NA
cdr3_nt: TGTGCCAGCAGCGTAGGGGGAGGACGAGGGACTAGCGGGAGGTACAATGAGCAGTTCTTC
cdr3_aa: CASSVGGGRGTSGRYNEQFF

j_call: TRBJ2-1
d_call: TRBD1
v_call: TRBV2
clone_size: NA
cdr3_nt: TGTGCCAGCAGTGGTGGGACAGGGGCACATGAGCAGTTCTTC
cdr3_aa: CASSGGTGAHEQFF

j_call: TRBJ2-7
d_call: NA
v_call: TRBV10-1
clone_size: NA
cdr3_nt: TGCGCCAGCAGTGACAGCTTGGCTACCTACGAGCAATACTTC
cdr3_aa: CASSDSLATYEQYF

j_call: TRBJ2-3
d_call: TRBD2
v_call: TRBV11-3
clone_size: NA
cdr3_nt: TGTGCCAGCAGCTTAAATAGCGGGAGCACAGATACGCAGTATTTT
cdr3_aa: CASSLNSGSTDTQYF

j_call: TRBJ2-7
d_call: NA
v_call: TRBV5-1
clone_size: once
cdr3_nt: TGCGCCAGCAGTCCGCATCCCGGACTTAGCTCCTACGAGCAGTACTTC
cdr3_aa: CASSPHPGLSSYEQYF

j_call: TRBJ2-4
d_call: NA
v_call: TRBV5-4
clone_size: NA
cdr3_nt: TGTGCCAGCAGCTTGAGGGGGATTGGAGAAAACATTCAGTACTTC
cdr3_aa: CASSLRGIGENIQYF

j_call: TRBJ2-2
d_call: TRBD1
v_call: TRBV2
clone_size: NA
cdr3_nt: TGTGCCGCCCAGGACAGGGGGGGCACCGGGGAGCTGTTTTTT
cdr3_aa: CAAQDRGGTGELFF

j_call: TRBJ2-3
d_call: NA
v_call: TRBV11-2
clone_size: once
cdr3_nt: TGTGCCAGCAGCTTCGGACTGGTTGACACAGATACGCAGTATTTT
cdr3_aa: CASSFGLVDTDTQYF

j_call: TRBJ2-5
d_call: NA
v_call: TRBV9
clone_size: NA
cdr3_nt: TGTGCCAGCAGCGTAGTAGCGTCTGGGGCCCGTGGCGGGACCCAGTACTTC
cdr3_aa: CASSVVASGARGGTQYF

j_call: TRBJ2-3
d_call: TRBD2
v_call: TRBV9
clone_size: NA
cdr3_nt: TGTGCCAGCAGCCCCAGACGAGGCGGGAGGGCTAGCACAGATACGCAGTATTTT
cdr3_aa: CASSPRRGGRASTDTQYF

j_call: TRBJ2-1
d_call: TRBD2
v_call: TRBV27
clone_size: NA
cdr3_nt: TGTGCCAGCACCCCTCCGGGGGGACTCGAGCAGTTCTTC
cdr3_aa: CASTPPGGLEQFF

j_call: TRBJ1-2
d_call: TRBD1
v_call: TRBV19
clone_size: NA
cdr3_nt: TGTGCCAGTAGTCTCGGACAGGGTCCCTCCTATGGCTACACCTTC
cdr3_aa: CASSLGQGPSYGYTF

j_call: TRBJ2-1
d_call: TRBD2
v_call: TRBV15
clone_size: NA
cdr3_nt: TGTGCCACCAGCAGAGGGACTAGCGGGGGCCACGAGCAGTTCTTC
cdr3_aa: CATSRGTSGGHEQFF

j_call: TRBJ2-1
d_call: NA
v_call: TRBV10-2
clone_size: NA
cdr3_nt: TGCGCCAGCAGTGCTAACAGCTACAATGAGCAGTTCTTC
cdr3_aa: CASSANSYNEQFF

j_call: TRBJ1-2
d_call: NA
v_call: TRBV28
clone_size: NA
cdr3_nt: TGTGCCAGCAGGAGACCAGGGGAGCCCGCAAACTATGGCTACACCTTC
cdr3_aa: CASRRPGEPANYGYTF

j_call: TRBJ2-3
d_call: TRBD1
v_call: TRBV6-5
clone_size: NA
cdr3_nt: TGTGCCAGCAGTCAGACAGGGGGGTGGTTGGATACGCAGTATTTT
cdr3_aa: CASSQTGGWLDTQYF

j_call: TRBJ2-1
d_call: NA
v_call: TRBV29-1
clone_size: NA
cdr3_nt: TGCAGCGTTGCTAGTTTCTATGGCTACAATGAGCAGTTCTTC
cdr3_aa: CSVASFYGYNEQFF

j_call: TRBJ2-3
d_call: TRBD2
v_call: TRBV7-8
clone_size: NA
cdr3_nt: TGTGCCAGCAGCGCTCCGGGACTAGCGGGAGATACGCAGTATTTT
cdr3_aa: CASSAPGLAGDTQYF

j_call: TRBJ1-2
d_call: NA
v_call: TRBV6-5
clone_size: NA
cdr3_nt: TGTGCCAGCAGCCCGAGCAGGGCGACTAACTATGGCTACACCTTC
cdr3_aa: CASSPSRATNYGYTF

j_call: TRBJ2-3
d_call: NA
v_call: TRBV10-3
clone_size: NA
cdr3_nt: TGTGCCATGGCGCCTAGCCTTGCAGATACGCAGTATTTT
cdr3_aa: CAMAPSLADTQYF

j_call: TRBJ2-1
d_call: TRBD2
v_call: TRBV11-2
clone_size: once
cdr3_nt: TGTGCCAGTTCACTAGCGCGCTCCTACAATGAGCAGTTCTTC
cdr3_aa: CASSLARSYNEQFF

j_call: TRBJ2-5
d_call: NA
v_call: TRBV18
clone_size: NA
cdr3_nt: TGTGCCAGCTCACCAAATTCAGAGACCCAGTACTTC
cdr3_aa: CASSPNSETQYF

j_call: TRBJ2-7
d_call: NA
v_call: TRBV19
clone_size: NA
cdr3_nt: TGTGCCAGTAGTATAAACCGACGCGAGCAGTACTTC
cdr3_aa: CASSINRREQYF

j_call: TRBJ2-7
d_call: NA
v_call: TRBV6-1
clone_size: once
cdr3_nt: TGTGCCAGCAGTGAAGCTGCGACGGGGGACTACGAGCAGTACTTC
cdr3_aa: CASSEAATGDYEQYF

j_call: TRBJ2-7
d_call: TRBD1
v_call: TRBV7-2
clone_size: NA
cdr3_nt: TGTGCCAGCAGCTTAGGGGGACAGTTCAGCTACGAGCAGTACTTC
cdr3_aa: CASSLGGQFSYEQYF

j_call: TRBJ1-2
d_call: TRBD1
v_call: TRBV10-3
clone_size: NA
cdr3_nt: TGTGCCATCAGTGACTCGGACAGGTCTAATGGCTACACCTTC
cdr3_aa: CAISDSDRSNGYTF

j_call: TRBJ2-7
d_call: NA
v_call: TRBV7-9
clone_size: NA
cdr3_nt: TGTGCCAGCAGCTTGGGGGAGTTAACCCTCCCCTACGAGCAGTACTTC
cdr3_aa: CASSLGELTLPYEQYF

j_call: TRBJ2-1
d_call: TRBD1
v_call: TRBV5-4
clone_size: few
cdr3_nt: TGTGCCAGCAGCTTGGAGGGGGACAGGGACAATGAGCAGTTCTTC
cdr3_aa: CASSLEGDRDNEQFF

j_call: TRBJ1-3
d_call: NA
v_call: TRBV7-2
clone_size: NA
cdr3_nt: TGTGCCAGCAGCTCCGCAGTCGCGGGAAACACCATATATTTT
cdr3_aa: CASSSAVAGNTIYF

j_call: TRBJ2-3
d_call: NA
v_call: TRBV25-1
clone_size: once
cdr3_nt: TGTGCCAGCAGTGTAGGATTGGGGGGGCAGTATTTT
cdr3_aa: CASSVGLGGQYF

j_call: TRBJ2-5
d_call: TRBD2
v_call: TRBV2
clone_size: NA
cdr3_nt: TGTGCCTCCCACCAGCAGCGGGGGTCGGAGACCCAGTACTTC
cdr3_aa: CASHQQRGSETQYF

j_call: TRBJ1-3
d_call: NA
v_call: TRBV25-1
clone_size: once
cdr3_nt: TGTGCCAGCGCGGACATCGGACCTAACACCATATATTTT
cdr3_aa: CASADIGPNTIYF

j_call: TRBJ2-5
d_call: TRBD2
v_call: TRBV5-1
clone_size: NA
cdr3_nt: TGCGCCAGCATTAGGCGGGAGGGGGAGACCCAGTACTTC
cdr3_aa: CASIRREGETQYF

j_call: TRBJ2-5
d_call: TRBD2
v_call: TRBV18
clone_size: NA
cdr3_nt: TGTGCCAGCTCGCCCCGTGAAACTCTAGCGGGAGGGCAAGAGACCCAGTACTTC
cdr3_aa: CASSPRETLAGGQETQYF

j_call: TRBJ2-5
d_call: TRBD2
v_call: TRBV5-4
clone_size: NA
cdr3_nt: TGTGCCAGCAGCTTAGAGCGGGAGGGACTACTACAAGAGACCCAGTACTTC
cdr3_aa: CASSLEREGLLQETQYF

j_call: TRBJ2-5
d_call: TRBD2
v_call: TRBV7-9
clone_size: once
cdr3_nt: TGTGCCAGCAGCCGAGGGACTAGCGGGAGGTTCGAAGAGACCCAGTACTTC
cdr3_aa: CASSRGTSGRFEETQYF

j_call: TRBJ2-7
d_call: TRBD1
v_call: TRBV28
clone_size: NA
cdr3_nt: TGTGCCGTAAAACCGGGACAGGGAGGGTACGAGCAGTACTTC
cdr3_aa: CAVKPGQGGYEQYF

j_call: TRBJ2-7
d_call: NA
v_call: TRBV27
clone_size: NA
cdr3_nt: TGTGCCAGCAAAGCGGCCTACGAGCAGTACTTC
cdr3_aa: CASKAAYEQYF

j_call: TRBJ1-2
d_call: NA
v_call: TRBV19
clone_size: NA
cdr3_nt: TGTGCCAGTAGTTCTCAGGGGAGTGGCTACACCTTC
cdr3_aa: CASSSQGSGYTF

j_call: TRBJ1-2
d_call: NA
v_call: TRBV5-1
clone_size: NA
cdr3_nt: TGCGCCAGCAGCTCGGGGGGCGGGGATGGCTACACCTTC
cdr3_aa: CASSSGGGDGYTF

j_call: TRBJ2-2
d_call: NA
v_call: TRBV9
clone_size: once
cdr3_nt: TGTGCCAGCAGCGCCCGGGTAGCTAGAACCGGGGAGCTGTTTTTT
cdr3_aa: CASSARVARTGELFF

j_call: TRBJ1-1
d_call: NA
v_call: TRBV11-2
clone_size: NA
cdr3_nt: TGTGCCAGCACCCCAGGGTCACCGGGGAAAACTGAAGCTTTCTTT
cdr3_aa: CASTPGSPGKTEAFF

j_call: TRBJ2-4
d_call: TRBD1
v_call: TRBV28
clone_size: NA
cdr3_nt: TGTGCCAGCAGTTCCCACAGGGGGCTGGGCAAAAACATTCAGTACTTC
cdr3_aa: CASSSHRGLGKNIQYF

j_call: TRBJ2-3
d_call: TRBD2
v_call: TRBV2
clone_size: NA
cdr3_nt: TGTGCCAGCAGGAAGGTAGCGGGAGGGCCGGGGGATACGCAGTATTTT
cdr3_aa: CASRKVAGGPGDTQYF

j_call: TRBJ1-4
d_call: NA
v_call: TRBV6-5
clone_size: NA
cdr3_nt: TGTGCCAGCAGTTACTCGAGGGCCGGGCAAAAACTGTTTTTT
cdr3_aa: CASSYSRAGQKLFF

j_call: TRBJ2-3
d_call: TRBD2
v_call: TRBV4-2
clone_size: NA
cdr3_nt: TGTGCCAGCAGCCAAGAAACTAGCGGGAGTGCTGATACGCAGTATTTT
cdr3_aa: CASSQETSGSADTQYF

j_call: TRBJ1-3
d_call: NA
v_call: TRBV7-9
clone_size: once
cdr3_nt: TGTGCCAGCAGCCCCTTCACTGGACCGGGCACCATATATTTT
cdr3_aa: CASSPFTGPGTIYF

j_call: TRBJ2-5
d_call: NA
v_call: TRBV6-6
clone_size: NA
cdr3_nt: TGTGCCAGCAGTTACGGTAGTGGAGAGACCCAGTACTTC
cdr3_aa: CASSYGSGETQYF